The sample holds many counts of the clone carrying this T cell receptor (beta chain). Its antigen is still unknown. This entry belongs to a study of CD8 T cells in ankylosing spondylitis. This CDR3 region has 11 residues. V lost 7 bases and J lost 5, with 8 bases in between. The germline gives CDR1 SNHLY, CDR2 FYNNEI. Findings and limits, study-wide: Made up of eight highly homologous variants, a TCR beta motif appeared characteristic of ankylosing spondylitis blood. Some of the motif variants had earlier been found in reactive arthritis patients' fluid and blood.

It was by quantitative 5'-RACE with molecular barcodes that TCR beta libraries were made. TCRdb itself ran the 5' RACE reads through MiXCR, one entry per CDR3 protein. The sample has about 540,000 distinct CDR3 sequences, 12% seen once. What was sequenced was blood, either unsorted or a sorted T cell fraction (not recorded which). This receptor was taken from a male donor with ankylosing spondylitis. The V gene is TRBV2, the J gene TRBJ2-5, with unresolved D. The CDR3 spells CASTQRETQYF. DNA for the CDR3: TGTGCCAGCACCCAAAGGGAGACCCAGTACTTC.